This T cell receptor beta chain was found in a study of early T cells in non-severe SARS-CoV-2 infection. CDR1 is MNHEY, CDR2 SMNVEV, per germline (reference sequence). V shed 3 bases and J shed 6 bases, with 9 bases lying between them. The CDR3 totals 13 residues. Unique molecular identifiers were affixed to single, distinct cDNA molecules. Each CDR3 protein is one row after TCRdb ran MiXCR on the 5' RACE reads. The data show about 33,000 distinct CDR3 sequences, around 7% seen once. This clonotype was found many times. The chain recombines TRBV27 with TRBJ2-1, with D maybe TRBD1 (6 bases). The sequenced sample consisted of whole blood. The clonotype was recovered from an adult who was a healthcare worker with PCR-confirmed SARS-CoV-2 infection or an uninfected control (not recorded which). CDR3 loop: CASSLGRGNEQFF. In nucleotides, the CDR3 is TGTGCCAGCAGTTTGGGCAGGGGCAATGAGCAGTTCTTC.